The 25 T cell receptor beta chains below all came from one sample that was sequenced in a study of a mutant IDH1 vaccine in newly diagnosed glioma (dated by TCRdb to the early 2020s). The intended sense of this specimen's time point label: baseline, week 1 (first vaccination visit). This specimen's treatment or condition label, per the study, means: pre-vaccination baseline after standard-of-care therapy. Library preparation employed the immunoSEQ multiplex PCR assay. TCRdb re-hosts the immuneACCESS table, in-frame sequences only. Its copies lack some clones; in the studies checked, an unresolved V gene accounts for under half of them, and the cause for the rest is not known. This sample comprises about 38,000 clones, roughly 92% of them detected only once. The ten largest clones add up to 18% of the sample. The specimen was PBMCs, collected from a glioma patient treated with radiotherapy, temozolomide or both. These receptor sequences come from a young man with glioma.

The chain couples TRBV2 to TRBJ2-3; 8 bases line up with TRBD2. Per the germline V gene, CDR1 is SNHLY and CDR2 is FYNNEI. This CDR3 comprises 15 residues. V trimming: 7 bases; J trimming: 3 bases; junction bases outside the gene matches: 9. The CDR3 region has the DNA TGTGCCAGCAATCGAGCGGGAGATACGACAGATACGCAGTATTTT. This gives the protein CASNRAGDTTDTQYF. Variable domain in full (rest from reference TRBV2 and TRBJ2-3): EPEVTQTPSHQVTQMGQEVILRCVPISNHLYFYWYRQILGQKVEFLVSFYNNEISEKSEIFDDQFSVERPDGSNFTLKIRSTKLEDSAMYFCASNRAGDTTDTQYFGPGTRLTVL.

CDR3 loop: CASSPNRDSGGGYTF. CDR3 nucleotide sequence: TGTGCCAGCTCACCAAACCGTGATTCGGGTGGCGGCTACACCTTC. The chain links TRBV18 to TRBJ1-2; no clear D gene. V lost 2 bases, J lost 8 bases, and 18 bases lay in between. This CDR3 is 15 amino acids long. Looked up from germline, CDR1 is KGHSH and CDR2 is LQKENI.

This clone has a single count. The chain employs TRBV28 and TRBJ1-1; D ambiguous. Deletions cut 5 bases from V and 7 bases from J, with 11 bases between. The CDR3 extends over 12 amino acids. Germline loops: CDR1 MDHEN, CDR2 SYDVKM. Here the CDR3 DNA reads TGTGCCAGCAGTGTTATCGGGTATGAAGCTTTCTTT. This sequence encodes CASSVIGYEAFF.

The rearrangement links TRBV11-3 to TRBJ2-5; unclear D gene. The germline CDR1 and CDR2 sequences are SGHNT and YENEEA. Trimming took off 5 bases at V and 5 bases at J, with 12 bases between the two ends. The CDR3 runs 13 residues. As DNA, the CDR3 is TGTGCCAGCAGCCGTAATATTCGGGAGACCCAGTACTTC. It codes for CASSRNIRETQYF.

This chain joins TRBV27 and TRBJ1-5; D is unresolved. This CDR3 contains 13 residues. Germline CDR1 reads MNHEY; CDR2 reads SMNVEV (reference sequence). The V end was cut by 4 bases, the J end by 5 bases, with 9 bases between. For the CDR3, the DNA is TGTGCCAGCAGTTCGGCCTTTTATCAGCCCCAGCATTTT. Protein sequence: CASSSAFYQPQHF.

The rearrangement links TRBV7-8 to TRBJ2-6; 9 bases align to TRBD1. The germline V gene encodes CDR1 SGHVS and CDR2 FQNEAQ. The CDR3 consists of 12 residues. V was pared by 6 bases and J by 10 bases, with 1 base of the junction left unmatched. DNA for the CDR3: TGTGCCAGCAGGACAGGGGGAAACGTCCTGACTTTC. The encoded protein is CASRTGGNVLTF.

The V gene is TRBV18, the J gene TRBJ2-7; D tentatively fits TRBD1 or TRBD2 (5 bases each). CDR3 length: 13 residues. The germline V gene has CDR1 KGHSH and CDR2 LQKENI. The V gene lost 3 bases and the J gene lost 5 bases, with 11 bases spanning the gap. CDR3 sequence: CASSPGRHNEQYF. The CDR3 DNA reads TGTGCCAGCTCACCGGGACGGCACAACGAGCAGTACTTC. Filled out from reference TRBV18 and TRBJ2-7, the complete variable domain reads NAGVMQNPRHLVRRRGQEARLRCSPMKGHSHVYWYRQLPEEGLKFMVYLQKENIIDESGMPKERFSAEFPKEGPSILRIQQVVRGDSAAYFCASSPGRHNEQYFGPGTRLTVT.

This rearrangement joins TRBV14 to TRBJ1-3; perhaps TRBD1 as D (5 bases). Germline V gene lookup returns CDR1 SGHDN and CDR2 FVKESK. The CDR3 consists of 14 residues. V was trimmed by 3 bases and J by 5 bases, leaving 11 bases between them. CDR3 bases: TGTGCCAGCAGCCACAGCGGGGGTAGAAACACCATATATTTT. As protein: CASSHSGGRNTIYF.

The chain employs TRBV7-8 and TRBJ1-2; 7 bases align to TRBD1. Germline CDR1 and CDR2: SGHVS and FQNEAQ. Trimming removed 5 bases from V and 8 bases from J; junction bases left unmatched: 14. This CDR3 is built from 15 residues. The CDR3 reads CASSLGGGGAWGYTF. In DNA, the CDR3 is TGTGCCAGCAGCCTGGGGGGAGGGGGCGCTTGGGGCTACACCTTC.

The chain recombines TRBV19 with TRBJ1-5, with D possibly TRBD1 on 6 matching bases. The germline V and J ends were trimmed by 10 bases and 4 bases, with 14 bases remaining between them. This CDR3 is built from 13 residues. Germline-derived CDR1 and CDR2 are LNHDA and SQIVND (reference sequence). CDR3: CATKGGWNQPQHF. In DNA form, the CDR3 reads TGTGCCACAAAAGGGGGGTGGAATCAGCCCCAGCATTTT.

The J gene is TRBJ1-5, the V gene TRBV6-6; 8 bases are a match to TRBD1. CDR3 length equals 15 residues. Trimming at V came to 2 bases and at J to 5 bases, leaving 5 bases not matched to a gene. Germline values: CDR1 MNHNY, CDR2 SVGAGI (reference sequence). The CDR3 protein is CASSYTWTGHQPQHF. DNA of the CDR3: TGTGCCAGCAGTTACACTTGGACAGGGCATCAGCCCCAGCATTTT.

V gene TRBV29-1 combines with J gene TRBJ1-3; TRBD1 might be the D (6 bases). Germline CDR1 is SQVTM and CDR2 is ANQGSEA. Trimming took 5 bases from V and 8 from J, leaving 13 bases between them. The CDR3 spans 12 residues. This CDR3 is CSVRGLDYTIYF. In nucleotides, the CDR3 is TGCAGCGTTAGGGGGTTGGACTACACCATATATTTT. The entire variable domain, with the rest obtained from reference TRBV29-1 and TRBJ1-3, is as follows: SAVISQKPSRDICQRGTSLTIQCQVDSQVTMMFWYRQQPGQSLTLIATANQGSEATYESGFVIDKFPISRPNLTFSTLTVSNMSPEDSSIYLCSVRGLDYTIYFGEGSWLTVV.

The chain couples TRBV7-2 to TRBJ2-7; possibly TRBD1 for D (6 bases). Germline values: CDR1 SGHTA, CDR2 FQGNSA. The V end lost 2 bases, the J end lost 2 bases, and 10 bases lay between the germline ends. This CDR3 comprises 14 residues. CDR3: CASSLSQGPYEQYF. The CDR3, as DNA: TGTGCCAGCAGCTTAAGCCAGGGGCCCTACGAGCAGTACTTC.

As DNA, the CDR3 is TGCAGTGTAAGACAGGGGCGGGCTTTCTTT. It yields the protein CSVRQGRAFF. The gene calls are TRBV20-1 and TRBJ1-1; 8 bases agree with TRBD1. Losses at the gene ends were 7 bases for V and 11 bases for J; bases not matched to a gene: 6. Germline V CDR1 and CDR2: DFQATT, SNEGSKA (reference sequence). The CDR3 runs 10 residues.

By sample fraction, this clone is medium-sized. The CDR3 loop is CASSDSGGRTDTQYF. The CDR3 DNA is TGTGCCAGCAGTGACTCAGGCGGGAGAACAGATACGCAGTATTTT. The V call is TRBV6-4, the J call TRBJ2-3, with 7 nucleotides matching TRBD2. Germline assignment: CDR1 MRHNA and CDR2 SNTAGT. The CDR3 is made up of 15 amino acids. After removal of 0 bases from V and 3 bases from J, the junction contained 3 bases not matched to a gene.

This chain connects TRBV30 to TRBJ1-1; TRBD1 matches at 7 bases. The CDR3 runs to 13 residues. CDR1 GTSNPN and CDR2 SVGIG come from the germline V gene (reference sequence). The J segment lost 0 bases and the V segment lost 5 bases, leaving 3 bases of the junction unmatched. CDR3 loop: CAWDRAMNTEAFF. CDR3 nucleotides: TGTGCCTGGGACAGGGCAATGAACACTGAAGCTTTCTTT. The entire variable domain, with the rest obtained from reference TRBV30 and TRBJ1-1, is as follows: SQTIHQWPATLVQPVGSPLSLECTVEGTSNPNLYWYRQAAGRGLQLLFYSVGIGQISSEVPQNLSASRPQDRQFILSSKKLLLSDSGFYLCAWDRAMNTEAFFGQGTRLTVV.

The gene calls are TRBV2 and TRBJ1-2; a possible D gene is TRBD1 (6 bases). The CDR3 has 13 amino acids. Germline V gene data show CDR1 as SNHLY and CDR2 as FYNNEI. Deletions cut 10 bases from V and 8 bases from J, with 20 bases between. The CDR3: CATGRQGWKGYTF. The CDR3 coding sequence is TGTGCCACCGGGAGGCAGGGGTGGAAGGGCTACACCTTC. The full variable domain, rest sourced from reference TRBV2 and TRBJ1-2, is EPEVTQTPSHQVTQMGQEVILRCVPISNHLYFYWYRQILGQKVEFLVSFYNNEISEKSEIFDDQFSVERPDGSNFTLKIRSTKLEDSAMYFCATGRQGWKGYTFGSGTRLTVV.

The chain is built from TRBV5-4 and TRBJ2-3; D might be TRBD1 (6 bases). The germline CDR1 and CDR2 sequences are SGHNT and YYREEE (reference sequence). The V end lost 0 bases, the J end lost 0 bases, and 14 bases lay between the germline ends. This CDR3 has 17 amino acids. The CDR3 nucleotides read TGTGCCAGCAGCTTGGCTGGGGGCCCCTCTAGCACAGATACGCAGTATTTT. It yields the protein CASSLAGGPSSTDTQYF.

The chain is built from TRBV4-2 and TRBJ2-7; 10 bases map to TRBD1. The CDR3 has 13 amino acids. Germline V gene sequence: CDR1 LGHNA, CDR2 YNFKEQ. The V segment lost 6 bases and the J segment 4 bases; nucleotides outside the gene matches: 3. The CDR3 is CASSRDRGYEQYF. DNA for the CDR3: TGTGCCAGCAGTCGGGACAGGGGTTACGAGCAGTACTTC.

This chain connects TRBV7-9 to TRBJ2-1, with 8 bases fitting TRBD2. Germline V gene data show CDR1 as SEHNR and CDR2 as FQNEAQ (reference sequence). Unmatched junction bases numbered 5, after V lost 1 base and J lost 3 bases. This CDR3 has 16 residues. CDR3 DNA sequence: TGTGCCAGCAGCTTAGGATTAGCGGGGAGCTACAATGAGCAGTTCTTC. Amino acid sequence: CASSLGLAGSYNEQFF.

The CDR3 is CASSSGLGGGVQFF. The CDR3 nucleotides are TGCGCCAGCAGCTCGGGACTCGGTGGAGGGGTGCAGTTCTTC. V gene TRBV5-1 combines with J gene TRBJ2-1, with D maybe TRBD2 (6 bases). The CDR3 totals 14 residues. With 3 bases removed from V and 12 bases from J, the gap between germline ends came to 19 bases. The germline V gene has CDR1 SGHRS and CDR2 YFSETQ.

CDR3 DNA: TGCGCCAGCAGCCCCTTATACAGCTCCTATAATTCACCCCTCCACTTT. Residues: CASSPLYSSYNSPLHF. The chain employs TRBV4-1 and TRBJ1-6; no reliable D call. Germline V CDR1 and CDR2: MGHRA, YSYEKL. The CDR3 covers 16 residues. The V end lost 4 bases, the J end lost 0 bases, and 10 bases lay between the germline ends.

V is TRBV29-1 and J is TRBJ1-2; maybe TRBD1 (6 bases). The CDR3 loop spans 12 amino acids. Germline V gene sequence: CDR1 SQVTM, CDR2 ANQGSEA. Trimming took off 3 bases at V and 3 bases at J, with 8 bases between the two ends. The chain's CDR3 is CSVERTDYGYTF. The CDR3 region has the DNA TGCAGCGTTGAGAGGACAGACTATGGCTACACCTTC.

The chain carries TRBV6-4 and TRBJ2-2; D gene uncertain. The CDR3 runs to 15 residues. Germline CDR1 MRHNA, CDR2 SNTAGT. The V and J ends lost 5 bases and 0 bases respectively, with 10 bases between them. The chain's CDR3 is CASSNDPANTGELFF. CDR3 DNA: TGTGCCAGCAGTAATGACCCCGCGAACACCGGGGAGCTGTTTTTT.

This chain links TRBV7-7 with TRBJ2-2; no reliable D call. Trimming removed 2 bases from V and 2 bases from J, with 0 bases in between. The germline V gene encodes CDR1 SSHAT and CDR2 FNYEAQ (reference sequence). The CDR3 consists of 12 residues. CDR3: CASSLNTGELFF. The CDR3, as DNA: TGTGCCAGCAGCTTAAACACCGGGGAGCTGTTTTTT.